The clone carrying this T cell receptor (beta chain) was recorded at least ten times. This specimen belongs to a study of kidney transplant recipient with SARS-CoV-2 infection. TCRdb passed the reads through MiXCR, listing each CDR3 protein once. Of under 250,000 distinct CDR3 sequences listed, 25% to 30% are singletons. This TCR was recovered from a male patient between 25 and 39 years old who had COVID-19 and was a kidney transplant recipient. The graft donor may be the source of some T cells. Sequencing used a blood sample, obtained at baseline and on approximately day 120 from a kidney transplant recipient.

DNA of the CDR3: TGTGCCAGCAGTCCAGGGTGGCGGGAGGGGTTCGGGGAGCTGTTTTTT. It is translated as CASSPGWREGFGELFF. The gene calls are TRBV6-6 and TRBJ2-2; 9 bases match TRBD2. The CDR3 has 16 amino acids. V trimming: 5 bases; J trimming: 7 bases; junction bases outside the gene matches: 11. Germline CDR1 is MNHNY and CDR2 is SVGAGI (reference sequence).